This T cell receptor (beta chain) was retrieved from a study of cytomegalovirus exposure and HLA in healthy donors. In its sample, this clone was seen a few times. PCR employed 60 Vbeta and 13 Jbeta primers. Generated by immunoSEQ multiplex PCR, the TCRdb table keeps only in-frame clones and is missing some. This sample has 90,000 to 100,000 clones, with 69% found just once. This CDR3 has 17 amino acids. The germline gives CDR1 MNHEY, CDR2 SMNVEV (reference sequence). Trimming removed 2 bases at V and 0 bases at J, with 16 bases between. The V gene is TRBV27, the J gene TRBJ1-1, with D perhaps TRBD1 (5 bases). Sequencing input: PBMCs. The source is a female donor in good health and CMV-seronegative. For the CDR3, the DNA is TGTGCCAGCAGTTTAACCCGGGGGTTTCGCTTGAACACTGAAGCTTTCTTT. It specifies CASSLTRGFRLNTEAFF.